This T cell receptor beta chain was sequenced for a study of cytomegalovirus exposure and HLA in healthy donors. CDR3 length equals 14 residues. Germline V gene lookup returns CDR1 MNHEY and CDR2 SMNVEV (reference sequence). The junction had 4 bases not matched to a gene; V was cut back by 4 bases and J by 4 bases. It was with 60 Vbeta and 13 Jbeta primers that the PCR ran. The repertoire was sequenced with immunoSEQ multiplex PCR; TCRdb's copy has only in-frame clones and lacks some. Among 99,000 or so clones listed, more than 65% were seen once. V and J are TRBV27 and TRBJ2-7, with 10 bases fitting TRBD2. Specimen: PBMCs. The TCR sequence derives from a man aged 40-49 years in good health and CMV-seropositive. The CDR3 DNA follows: TGTGCCAGCAGTTCGGGTAGCGGGGGGTACGAGCAGTACTTC. As protein: CASSSGSGGYEQYF.